This T cell receptor beta chain was retrieved from a study of T-cell memory formation after mild COVID-19. Study context: TCR clusters showed largely donor specificity.

V gave up 2 bases and J gave up 7 bases; unmatched junction bases: 7. The CDR3 contains 15 residues. CDR1 is LGHNA, CDR2 YSLEER, per germline. TCRalpha and TCRbeta libraries used 5'RACE with constant-segment primers and UMIs. TCRdb re-derived calls from the 5' RACE reads in MiXCR, one entry per CDR3 protein. The table shows roughly 300,000 distinct CDR3 sequences, with 7% to 10% occurring only once. This clonotype was recorded at least ten times. This TCR derives from a man in his late teens or twenties who had mild COVID-19 (a few samples of this study predate the infection). Cell type and time point are not known. Sequenced sample: PBMCs or a T cell subset sorted from them (not recorded which). The chain recombines TRBV4-3 with TRBJ1-4, with 7 bases fitting TRBD1. The CDR3 bases are TGCGCCAGCAGCCAACAGGGGGTTTTGGGTGAAAAACTGTTTTTT. It is translated as CASSQQGVLGEKLFF.